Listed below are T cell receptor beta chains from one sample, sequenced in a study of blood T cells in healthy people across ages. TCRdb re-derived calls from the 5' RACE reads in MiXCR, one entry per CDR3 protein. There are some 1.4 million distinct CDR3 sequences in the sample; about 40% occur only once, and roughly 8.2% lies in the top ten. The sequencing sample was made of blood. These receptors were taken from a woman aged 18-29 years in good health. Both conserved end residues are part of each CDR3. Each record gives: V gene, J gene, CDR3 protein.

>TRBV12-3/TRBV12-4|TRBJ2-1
CASTVEPSNEQFF
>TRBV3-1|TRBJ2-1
CASSESREVAPWRANEQFF
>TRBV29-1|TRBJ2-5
CSVDFVGETQYF
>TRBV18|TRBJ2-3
CASSPQTVLGDTQYF
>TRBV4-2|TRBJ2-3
CAGSHGLSSGNTDTQYF
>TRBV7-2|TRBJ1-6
CASSQTGHNSPLHF
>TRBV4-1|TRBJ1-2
CASSQDGTEGHLADGYTF
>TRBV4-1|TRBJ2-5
CASSLRLDQETQYF
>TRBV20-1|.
CSARYSPQETQFF
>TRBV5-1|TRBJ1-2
CASRSSENYGYTF
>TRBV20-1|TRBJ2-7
CSARTKSYEQYF
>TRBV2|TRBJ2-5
CASERDSQETQYF
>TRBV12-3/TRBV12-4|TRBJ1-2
CASSLTAYGYTF
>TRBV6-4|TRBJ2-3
CASSDSETDTQYF
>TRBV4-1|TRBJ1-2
CASSQDALQYYGYTF
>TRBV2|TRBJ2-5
CASRADQETQYF
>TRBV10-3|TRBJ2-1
CAIRSLAGGSSYNEQFF
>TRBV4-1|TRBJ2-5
CASSQGFGGDQETQYF
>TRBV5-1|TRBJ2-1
CASSPGTSGILSYNEQFF
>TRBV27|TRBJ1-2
CASSSPQTGVYGYTF
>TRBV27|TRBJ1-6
CASSLNRQRSSYNSPLHF
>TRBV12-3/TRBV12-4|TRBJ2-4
CASSFSGAKNIQYF
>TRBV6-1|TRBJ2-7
CASSVLALLPYEQYF
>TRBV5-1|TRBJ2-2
CASSLVLATGELFF
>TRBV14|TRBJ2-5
CAGSQDGKLGEEETQYF
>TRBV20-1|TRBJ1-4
CSARISGVGEKLFF
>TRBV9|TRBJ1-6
CASSTEGAGSPLHF
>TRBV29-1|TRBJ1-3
CSVRGDSDTIYF
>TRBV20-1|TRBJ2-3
CSAYLSVWSTDTQYF
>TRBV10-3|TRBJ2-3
CAISPGTDNTQYF
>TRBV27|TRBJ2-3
CASSTSGLAGGRDTQYF
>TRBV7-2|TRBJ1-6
CASSLAGQGTNSPLHF
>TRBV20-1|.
CSVRGSGTTHEQYF
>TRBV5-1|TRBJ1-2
CASSLARDERSTYGYTF
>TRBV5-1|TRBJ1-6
CASSLRGAAGNSLLHF
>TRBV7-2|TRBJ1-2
CASSPGARNPSSYGYTF
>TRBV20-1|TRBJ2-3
CSPRGGGAADTQYF
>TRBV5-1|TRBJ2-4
CTSSLETGENIQYF
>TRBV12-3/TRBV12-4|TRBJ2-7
CASSFGLIYEQYF
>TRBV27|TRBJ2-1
CASSGLAGANEQFF
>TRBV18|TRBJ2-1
CASSPRSGSDNEQFF
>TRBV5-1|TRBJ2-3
CASSWAGVSDTQYF
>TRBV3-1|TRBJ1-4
CASSQGEGRNEKLFF
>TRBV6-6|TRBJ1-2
CASSSGQLLGYTF
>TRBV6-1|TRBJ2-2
CASSHLGQGARGTGELFF
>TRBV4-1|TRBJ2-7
CASSPPALDEQYF
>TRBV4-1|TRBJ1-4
CASSQDPPGWTLFF
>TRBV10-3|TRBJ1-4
CAAGTLNEKLFF
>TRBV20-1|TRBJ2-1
CSLGGGNNEQFF
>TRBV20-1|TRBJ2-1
CSASLLAGVETQFF
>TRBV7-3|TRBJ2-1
CASSLTLSGGSNNEQFF
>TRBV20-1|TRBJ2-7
CSARPTGGYEQYF
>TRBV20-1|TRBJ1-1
CSAKETMGLATEAFF
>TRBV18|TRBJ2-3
CASSPTSGSGTQYF